The next 26 T cell receptor beta chains were all read from a single sample in a study of blood T cell repertoires in COVID-19. Some clones are missing from TCRdb's copy, which holds only in-frame ones; the method was immunoSEQ multiplex PCR. The sample records around 86,000 clones, about 85% being singletons. The sample was peripheral blood. These receptors were obtained from a man of 80 years or more with acute or convalescent COVID-19.

This clone showed up just once. Distinct nucleotide sequences in the sample also encode this CDR3. This rearrangement joins TRBV11-3 to TRBJ2-1; TRBD2 is a possible D gene (5 bases). The CDR3 runs to 13 residues. V was trimmed by 0 bases and J by 8 bases, leaving 8 bases between them. Germline V gives CDR1 SGHNT, CDR2 YENEEA. The CDR3 bases are TGTGCCAGCAGCTTAGATCTCGGGGATGAGCAGTTCTTC. Residues: CASSLDLGDEQFF.

The chain couples TRBV18 to TRBJ1-2, with 7 bases lining up with TRBD1. Germline V gene data show CDR1 as KGHSH and CDR2 as LQKENI. The V and J ends lost 3 bases and 2 bases, in that order; junction bases with no gene match: 6. The CDR3 has 15 amino acids. The chain's CDR3 is CASSPDRASNYGYTF. CDR3 sequence (DNA): TGTGCCAGCTCACCCGACAGGGCCTCCAACTATGGCTACACCTTC.

The chain uses TRBV6-1 and TRBJ2-7, with D perhaps TRBD2 (6 bases). The CDR3 contains 14 residues. V lost 3 bases, J lost 0 bases, and 9 bases lay in between. CDR1 MNHNS and CDR2 SASEGT come from the germline V gene. The CDR3 sequence: CASSEGGSSYEQYF. For the CDR3, the DNA is TGTGCCAGCAGTGAGGGGGGAAGCTCCTACGAGCAGTACTTC.

The rearrangement uses TRBV11-1 and TRBJ2-3; 9 bases agree with TRBD1. The CDR3 loop spans 15 amino acids. Trimming took 5 bases from V and 4 from J; bases not matched to a gene: 7. Per the germline V gene, CDR1 is SGHAT and CDR2 is FQDESV (reference sequence). DNA for the CDR3: TGTGCCAGCAGCGACGACAGGGGGAATGCAGATACGCAGTATTTT. Its translation is CASSDDRGNADTQYF.

The rearrangement joins TRBV30 to TRBJ2-3, with 12 bases matching TRBD2. Germline V gene lookup returns CDR1 GTSNPN and CDR2 SVGIG (reference sequence). Trimming removed 1 base from V and 5 bases from J; junction bases left unmatched: 4. The CDR3 consists of 15 residues. CDR3 protein: CAWSGLAGVGDTQYF. DNA of the CDR3: TGTGCCTGGAGTGGACTAGCGGGAGTGGGAGATACGCAGTATTTT. The whole variable domain, remainder taken from reference TRBV30 and TRBJ2-3, is SQTIHQWPATLVQPVGSPLSLECTVEGTSNPNLYWYRQAAGRGLQLLFYSVGIGQISSEVPQNLSASRPQDRQFILSSKKLLLSDSGFYLCAWSGLAGVGDTQYFGPGTRLTVL.

The gene calls are TRBV27 and TRBJ2-3, with 13 bases aligning to TRBD2. Per the germline V gene, CDR1 is MNHEY and CDR2 is SMNVEV (reference sequence). V shed 2 bases and J 1 base; nucleotides not matched to a gene: 3. CDR3 length equals 17 residues. The CDR3 nucleotides read TGTGCCAGCAGTTTAAGGACTAGCGGGAGACGCACAGATACGCAGTATTTT. Protein: CASSLRTSGRRTDTQYF.

The chain combines TRBV5-6 with TRBJ2-3; D call uncertain. The CDR3 is made up of 14 amino acids. Trimming removed 2 bases at V and 0 bases at J, with 7 bases between. Germline CDR1 and CDR2: SGHDT and YYEEEE. CDR3 region: CASSFIISTDTQYF. The DNA of the CDR3 is TGTGCCAGCAGCTTCATCATTAGCACAGATACGCAGTATTTT.

This chain uses TRBV15 with TRBJ1-2, with D maybe TRBD1 (5 bases). The CDR3 is made up of 14 amino acids. Per the germline V gene, CDR1 is LNHNV and CDR2 is YYDKDF (reference sequence). V lost 1 base, J lost 3 bases, and 9 bases lay in between. The chain's CDR3 is CATSRGGTDYGYTF. For the CDR3, the DNA is TGTGCCACCAGCAGAGGCGGGACCGACTATGGCTACACCTTC. Together with reference TRBV15 and TRBJ1-2, the CDR3 gives the full variable domain: DAMVIQNPRYQVTQFGKPVTLSCSQTLNHNVMYWYQQKSSQAPKLLFHYYDKDFNNEADTPDNFQSRRPNTSFCFLDIRSPGLGDTAMYLCATSRGGTDYGYTFGSGTRLTVV.

This sequence joins TRBV6-5 and TRBJ2-1, with D unclear. The CDR3 is 14 amino acids. Germline V gene sequence: CDR1 MNHEY, CDR2 SVGAGI. V lost 7 bases, J lost 7 bases, and 17 bases lay in between. This CDR3 reads CASTRYWKENEQFF. The DNA for the CDR3 is TGTGCCAGCACCCGTTATTGGAAGGAGAATGAGCAGTTCTTC.

The CDR3 DNA is TGTGCCAGCAGCTTTAGCGGGAGGAGGACCGGGGAGCTGTTTTTT. Amino acids: CASSFSGRRTGELFF. The rearrangement uses TRBV5-4 and TRBJ2-2; 10 bases align to TRBD2. The CDR3 spans 15 residues. CDR1 and CDR2 from the germline V gene are SGHNT and YYREEE (reference sequence). The ends lost 2 bases at V and 5 bases at J; junction bases unmatched: 3.

This chain connects TRBV6-5 to TRBJ1-5; weak D call: TRBD1 (5 bases). Germline assignment: CDR1 MNHEY and CDR2 SVGAGI. V was cut by 5 bases and J by 3 bases, with 14 bases left in between. This CDR3 has 15 residues. The CDR3 DNA is TGTGCCAGCAGTCCCGTGACAGCTTACAATCAGCCCCAGCATTTT. Amino acid sequence: CASSPVTAYNQPQHF.

V is TRBV5-4 and J is TRBJ1-2; D perhaps matches TRBD1 (6 bases). CDR1 and CDR2 from the germline V gene are SGHNT and YYREEE (reference sequence). Deletions cut 0 bases from V and 3 bases from J, with 12 bases between. This CDR3 has 15 residues. The CDR3 loop is CASSLEGRGDYGYTF. In DNA, the CDR3 is TGTGCCAGCAGCTTGGAGGGCAGGGGCGACTATGGCTACACCTTC. Filled out from reference TRBV5-4 and TRBJ1-2, the complete variable domain reads ETGVTQSPTHLIKTRGQQVTLRCSSQSGHNTVSWYQQALGQGPQFIFQYYREEENGRGNFPPRFSGLQFPNYSSELNVNALELDDSALYLCASSLEGRGDYGYTFGSGTRLTVV.

The CDR3: CASSLTGWNTEAFF. CDR3 nucleotide sequence: TGTGCCAGCAGCCTCACGGGGTGGAACACTGAAGCTTTCTTT. The chain joins TRBV6-5 to TRBJ1-1; no firm D call. CDR3 length: 14 amino acids. Between the trimmed V and J ends, which lost 6 bases and 1 base, there was a span of 12 bases. Germline lookup yields CDR1 MNHEY and CDR2 SVGAGI.

The V gene is TRBV10-2, the J gene TRBJ1-5, with 9 positions matching TRBD1. This CDR3 is built from 13 residues. Looked up from germline, CDR1 is WSHSY and CDR2 is SAAADI. Trimming at V came to 7 bases and at J to 7 bases, leaving 5 bases not matched to a gene. This CDR3 reads CASKDRGGQPQHF. CDR3 sequence (DNA): TGCGCCAGCAAGGACAGGGGAGGGCAGCCCCAGCATTTT.

The chain couples TRBV27 to TRBJ1-2, with D perhaps TRBD1 (6 bases). V lost 3 bases and J lost 2, with 10 bases in between. The CDR3 length is 14 residues. Germline CDR1 is MNHEY and CDR2 is SMNVEV (reference sequence). The CDR3 coding sequence is TGTGCCAGCAGTTTTGACAGGTACAACTATGGCTACACCTTC. It codes for CASSFDRYNYGYTF.

The genes are TRBV28 and TRBJ2-3, with D tentatively TRBD2 (7 bases). From germline, CDR1 is MDHEN and CDR2 SYDVKM. V was shortened by 5 bases and J by 7 bases, with 19 bases between the two germline ends. The CDR3 totals 15 residues. CDR3 bases: TGTGCCAGCAGTAGGGGGGGCGGGAGAGCAAATACGCAGTATTTT. Translation: CASSRGGGRANTQYF.

This clone was picked up a small number of times. The J gene is TRBJ1-6, the V gene TRBV5-5; weak D call: TRBD1 (5 bases). Deletions cut 2 bases from V and 5 bases from J, with 11 bases between. The CDR3 totals 15 residues. Germline CDR1 and CDR2: SGHKS and YYEKEE (reference sequence). The chain's CDR3 is CASSLTTDNNSPLHF. CDR3 bases: TGTGCCAGCAGCTTAACGACGGACAATAATTCACCCCTCCACTTT.

The V gene is TRBV28, the J gene TRBJ1-2; TRBD1 is a possible D gene (5 bases). The CDR3 extends over 15 amino acids. Germline assignment: CDR1 MDHEN and CDR2 SYDVKM. The V gene lost 2 bases and the J gene lost 4 bases, with 14 bases spanning the gap. Here the CDR3 reads CASSLGQGNLYGYTF. DNA of the CDR3: TGTGCCAGCAGTTTAGGGCAGGGTAACCTCTATGGCTACACCTTC.

The chain combines TRBV27 with TRBJ1-6, with TRBD1 identical over 8 bases. From germline, CDR1 is MNHEY and CDR2 SMNVEV (reference sequence). J lost 10 bases, V lost 6 bases, and 5 bases had no gene match. The CDR3 sequence is 13 residues long. The CDR3 bases are TGTGCCAGCAGAGACAGGGGTTCCTCACCCCTCCACTTT. This encodes CASRDRGSSPLHF.

The rearrangement links TRBV5-1 to TRBJ2-7; 8 bases map to TRBD1. This CDR3 is built from 14 residues. V lost 4 bases and J lost 6; bases outside the gene matches: 9. Per germline, CDR1 SGHRS and CDR2 YFSETQ. The CDR3 nucleotides are TGCGCCAGCAGCGCCGGACAGGGTCGGGGCGAGCAGTACTTC. Encoded protein: CASSAGQGRGEQYF.

The rearrangement joins TRBV5-8 to TRBJ1-5; weak D call: TRBD1 (6 bases). This CDR3 spans 16 amino acids. Germline CDR1 and CDR2: SGHTS and YDEGEE. V was trimmed by 4 bases and J by 0 bases, leaving 14 bases between them. DNA of the CDR3: TGTGCCAGCAGCCCAGGGGACGGATTTAGCAATCAGCCCCAGCATTTT. Its translation is CASSPGDGFSNQPQHF.

The V call is TRBV25-1, the J call TRBJ1-5; perhaps TRBD1 as D (6 bases). Trimming stripped 1 base from V and 1 base from J, with 8 bases between. The CDR3 runs 15 residues. CDR1 MGHDK and CDR2 SYGVNS come from the germline V gene. Written as DNA, the CDR3 is TGTGCCAGCAGTGAATCCACAGGGAGCAATCAGCCCCAGCATTTT. Its translation: CASSESTGSNQPQHF.

The sample holds one count of this clone. The V call is TRBV15, the J call TRBJ1-5, with 9 nucleotides matching TRBD1. From germline, CDR1 is LNHNV and CDR2 YYDKDF (reference sequence). The CDR3 covers 17 residues. V trimming: 0 bases; J trimming: 2 bases; junction bases outside the gene matches: 5. The CDR3 DNA reads as TGTGCCACCAGCAGAGACGGACAGGGGCAAGGCAATCAGCCCCAGCATTTT. This translates into CATSRDGQGQGNQPQHF.

The chain joins TRBV10-2 to TRBJ1-5, with D possibly matching TRBD1 (5 bases). V was cut by 2 bases and J by 9 bases, with 11 bases left in between. This CDR3 contains 13 residues. Germline V CDR1 and CDR2: WSHSY, SAAADI. The CDR3 loop reads CASSENNRTPQHF. CDR3 sequence (DNA): TGCGCCAGCAGTGAGAATAACAGGACGCCCCAGCATTTT.

The gene calls are TRBV27 and TRBJ1-5, with 7 bases fitting TRBD1. The CDR3 runs 15 residues. Germline V gene data show CDR1 as MNHEY and CDR2 as SMNVEV (reference sequence). J lost 3 bases, V lost 6 bases, and 8 bases had no gene match. The chain's CDR3 is CASSDNRGLNQPQHF. The CDR3 nucleotides are TGTGCCAGCAGCGACAATAGGGGGCTCAATCAGCCCCAGCATTTT.

V is TRBV18 and J is TRBJ1-2; D is uncertain. Trimming stripped 2 bases from V and 2 bases from J, with 6 bases between. Looked up from germline, CDR1 is KGHSH and CDR2 is LQKENI. CDR3 length equals 13 residues. The CDR3: CASSPDSNYGYTF. The CDR3 DNA follows: TGTGCCAGCTCACCAGACTCCAACTATGGCTACACCTTC.